This T cell receptor (beta chain) comes out of a study of vaccination and CD4 T cells after COVID-19. Study context: From HCoV-229E, HCoV-OC43, HCoV-NL63 and SARS-CoV-2, overlapping spike peptides were used to stimulate the cells.

The treatment is: roughly 10-day PBMC culture with coronavirus spike peptide pools or control peptides (ViraFEST assay). Recorded positive PCR dates fall between March and December 2020, preceding US Alpha, Beta and Delta variants. General study results and limits: Relatively small numbers of convalescent patients were studied, with no early post-infection timepoints included.

The Oncomine TCR Beta short-read assay sequenced DNA from cultured CD4+ T cells. TCRdb re-derived calls from the PCR reads in MiXCR, one entry per CDR3 protein. The sample consists of roughly 15,000 distinct CDR3 sequences, 60% to 70% of them appearing once. Turning to this clonotype: Its target is unknown.

From germline, CDR1 is SGHNT and CDR2 YENEEA. This CDR3 region has 14 residues. V shed 8 bases and J shed 0 bases, with 10 bases lying between them. This chain joins TRBV11-3 and TRBJ2-2, with a possible D match to TRBD1 (5 bases). The sample comprised CD4+ T cells from blood, cultured in vitro. The source is a human donor who had recovered from COVID-19. Here the CDR3 DNA reads TGTGCCAGCGGGGCCCAAGCGAACACCGGGGAGCTGTTTTTT. Residues: CASGAQANTGELFF.